This T cell receptor (beta chain) was captured by sequencing in a study of blood T cell repertoires in COVID-19. Study details: Sample material is recorded as cDNA or gDNA derived from T cells, B-cell-depleted T cells, or PBMCs.

The CDR3 has 11 residues. Germline CDR1 is MDHEN and CDR2 is SYDVKM. V was cut by 5 bases and J by 7 bases, with 9 bases left in between. Only in-frame clones appear in the TCRdb table, and some are missing; sequencing was by immunoSEQ multiplex PCR. In the table there are around 160,000 clones, 65% to 85% of which are singletons. The study recruited people aged about 18 to 95 years across 20 to 30 US areas. Participants' reported clinical history set cohort assignment. Those designated as exposed participants met a COVID-19 case within 2 weeks before study entry. The sequence was collected from a woman between 50 and 59 years old who had been exposed to COVID-19. Sample: PBMCs or T cells enriched from blood (not recorded which). The V and J genes are TRBV28 and TRBJ2-7; no firm D call. CDR3 sequence reads: CASSQHWEQYF. The CDR3 DNA is TGTGCCAGCAGTCAACATTGGGAGCAGTACTTC.